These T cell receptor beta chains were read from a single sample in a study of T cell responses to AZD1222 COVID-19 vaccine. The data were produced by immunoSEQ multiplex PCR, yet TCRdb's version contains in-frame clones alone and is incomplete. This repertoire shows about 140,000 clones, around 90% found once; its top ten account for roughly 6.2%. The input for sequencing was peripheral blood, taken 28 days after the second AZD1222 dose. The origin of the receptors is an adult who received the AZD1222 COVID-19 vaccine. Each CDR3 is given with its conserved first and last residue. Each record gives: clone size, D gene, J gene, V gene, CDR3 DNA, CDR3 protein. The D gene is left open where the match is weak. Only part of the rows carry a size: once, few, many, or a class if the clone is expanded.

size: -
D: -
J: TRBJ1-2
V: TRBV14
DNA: TGTGCCAGCAGCGCCCAGGGTACCTATGGCTACACCTTC
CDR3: CASSAQGTYGYTF

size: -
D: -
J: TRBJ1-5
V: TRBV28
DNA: TGTGCCAGCAGTTTATATAGGGTCCGGGGGCGGACCAATCAGCCCCAGCATTTT
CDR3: CASSLYRVRGRTNQPQHF

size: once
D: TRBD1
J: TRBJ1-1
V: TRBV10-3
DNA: TGTGCCATCAGGACAGGGGCGGAAGGCACTGAAGCTTTCTTT
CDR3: CAIRTGAEGTEAFF

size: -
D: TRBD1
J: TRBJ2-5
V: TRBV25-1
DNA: TGTGCCAGCAGTGAGCACAAAGGACAGGGAAGGCGAGAGACCCAGTACTTC
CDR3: CASSEHKGQGRRETQYF

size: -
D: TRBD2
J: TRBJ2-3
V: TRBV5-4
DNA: TGTGCCAGCAGCTTTGACGGGGGGTCCACAGATACGCAGTATTTT
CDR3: CASSFDGGSTDTQYF

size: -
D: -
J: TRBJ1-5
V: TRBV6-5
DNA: TGTGCTAGCACCCGAGCAGGGGATAGCAATCAGCCCCAGCATTTT
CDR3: CASTRAGDSNQPQHF

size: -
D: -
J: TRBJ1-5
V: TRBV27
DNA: TGTGCCAGCAGTTTAGTTAGGGGTCAGCCCCAGCATTTT
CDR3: CASSLVRGQPQHF

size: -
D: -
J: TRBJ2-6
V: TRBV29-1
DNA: TGCAGCGTTGGGGGGAGGACTGGGGCCAACGTCCTGACTTTC
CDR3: CSVGGRTGANVLTF

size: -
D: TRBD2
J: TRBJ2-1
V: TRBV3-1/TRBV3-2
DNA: TGTGCCAGCGGACTAGCGGGAGGGGATGAGCAGTTCTTC
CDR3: CASGLAGGDEQFF

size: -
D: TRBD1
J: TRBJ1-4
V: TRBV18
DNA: TGTGCCAGCTCACCTCCCGGGACAGGGAACGAAAAACTGTTTTTT
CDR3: CASSPPGTGNEKLFF

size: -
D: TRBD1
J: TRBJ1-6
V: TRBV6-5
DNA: TGTGCCAGCAGAACCAGACAGGGGGCGGGTTCACCCCTCCACTTT
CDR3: CASRTRQGAGSPLHF

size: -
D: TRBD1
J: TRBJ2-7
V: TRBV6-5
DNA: TGTGCCAGCAGTCGGACAGGGGGAGGCTACGAGCAGTACTTC
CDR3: CASSRTGGGYEQYF

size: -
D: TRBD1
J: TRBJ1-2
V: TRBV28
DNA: TGTGCCTGCGGAACCGGACAGGGCCCTATAGCCACCTTC
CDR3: CACGTGQGPIATF

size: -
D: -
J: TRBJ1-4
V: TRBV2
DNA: TGTGCCAGCAGTGAAGCGCCTGAAAAACTGTTTTTT
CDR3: CASSEAPEKLFF

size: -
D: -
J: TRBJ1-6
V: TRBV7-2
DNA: TGTGCCAGCAGCTGGGACTTTAATTCACCCCTCCACTTT
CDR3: CASSWDFNSPLHF

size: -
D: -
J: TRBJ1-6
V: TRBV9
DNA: TGTGCCAGCAGCGGAGGATCTGGACAGAGCGGGAATTCACCCCTCCACTTT
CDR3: CASSGGSGQSGNSPLHF

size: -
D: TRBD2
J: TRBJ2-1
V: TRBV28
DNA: TGTGCCAGCACTCTCCTGCGGGAGGGGAATGAGCAGTTCTTC
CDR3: CASTLLREGNEQFF

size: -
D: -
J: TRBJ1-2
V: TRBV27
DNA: TGTGCCAGCAGTCCGGCCGGTGGGGGGACCTATGGCTACACCTTC
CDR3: CASSPAGGGTYGYTF

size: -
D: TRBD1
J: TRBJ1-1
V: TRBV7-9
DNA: TGTGCCAGCAGCTACCAGGGACAGGGAGACACTGAAGCTTTCTTT
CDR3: CASSYQGQGDTEAFF

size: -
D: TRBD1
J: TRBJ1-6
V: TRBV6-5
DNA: TGTGCCAGCACCTCGACAGGGGGCAGAAATTCACCCCTCCACTTT
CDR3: CASTSTGGRNSPLHF

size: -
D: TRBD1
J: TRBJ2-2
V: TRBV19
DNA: TGTGCCAGTAGCCGGGACAGCCTCACCGGGGAGCTGTTTTTT
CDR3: CASSRDSLTGELFF

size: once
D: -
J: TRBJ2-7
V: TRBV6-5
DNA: TGTGCCAGCAGCCCGGTCTCCTACGAGCAGTACTTC
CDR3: CASSPVSYEQYF

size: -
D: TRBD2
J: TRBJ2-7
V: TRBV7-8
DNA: TGTGCCAGCAGGAGCGGGACTAGCGGGACGAGGGAGTACTTC
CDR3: CASRSGTSGTREYF

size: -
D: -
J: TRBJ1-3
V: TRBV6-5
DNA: TGTGCCAGCAGTTACTCCGGGTTTTCAGTGGGAAACACCATATATTTT
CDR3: CASSYSGFSVGNTIYF

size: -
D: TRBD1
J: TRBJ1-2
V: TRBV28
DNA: TGTGCCAGCAAGGGACAGAACTATGGCTACACCTTC
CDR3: CASKGQNYGYTF

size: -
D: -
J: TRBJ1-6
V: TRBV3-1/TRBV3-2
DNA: TGTGCCAGCAGCCAAGAGGGAGTAGGTGCCTATAATTCACCCCTCCACTTT
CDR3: CASSQEGVGAYNSPLHF

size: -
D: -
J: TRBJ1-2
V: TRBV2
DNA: TGTGCCAGCAGTATCCAGGCTCTGGCTGGGGATGGCTACACCTTC
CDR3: CASSIQALAGDGYTF

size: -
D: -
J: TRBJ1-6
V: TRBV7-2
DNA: TGTGCCAGCAGCCCCTCAGGGGCCTCACCCCTCCACTTT
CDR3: CASSPSGASPLHF

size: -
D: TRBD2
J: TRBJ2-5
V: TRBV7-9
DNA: TGTGCCAGCAGCGAAGGACTAGGGAGTAACCAAGAGACCCAGTACTTC
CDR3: CASSEGLGSNQETQYF

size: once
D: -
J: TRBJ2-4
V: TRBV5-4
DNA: TGTGCCAGCAGCGATACAGGAGCCAAAAACATTCAGTACTTC
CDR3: CASSDTGAKNIQYF

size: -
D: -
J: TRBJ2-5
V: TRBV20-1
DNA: TGCAGTGTCCCCCTAGCACGGACCCAGTACTTC
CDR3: CSVPLARTQYF

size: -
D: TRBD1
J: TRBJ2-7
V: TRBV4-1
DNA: TGCGCCAGCAGCCGTGACAGGGGGCCAGACGAGCAGTACTTC
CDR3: CASSRDRGPDEQYF

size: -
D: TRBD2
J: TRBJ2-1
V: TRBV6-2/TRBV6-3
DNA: TGTGCCAGCAGTTACGGGGGCGGCGGGAGGAGGGGCAGCTCCTACAATGAGCAGTTCTTC
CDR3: CASSYGGGGRRGSSYNEQFF

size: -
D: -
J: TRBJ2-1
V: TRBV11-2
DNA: TGTGCCAGCAGTCTCGGGCCGTACGATGAGCAGTTCTTC
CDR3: CASSLGPYDEQFF

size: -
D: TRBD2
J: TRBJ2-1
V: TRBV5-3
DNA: TGTGCCAGAAGCTCTTCGGGAGGGGGGTACAATGAGCAGTTCTTC
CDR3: CARSSSGGGYNEQFF

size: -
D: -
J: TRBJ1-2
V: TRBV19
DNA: TGTGCCAGTACCCGGGACTCTATGCCTAACTATGGCTACACCTTC
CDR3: CASTRDSMPNYGYTF

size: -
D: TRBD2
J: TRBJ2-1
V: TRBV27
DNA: TGTGCCAGCAGTTTGCCCGGGGCGAGCAGCGGGAGAAATGAGCAGTTCTTC
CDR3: CASSLPGASSGRNEQFF

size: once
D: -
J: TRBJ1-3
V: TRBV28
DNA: TGTGCCAGCAGTTCAACGGGGGCACCTGTAGACACCATATATTTT
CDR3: CASSSTGAPVDTIYF

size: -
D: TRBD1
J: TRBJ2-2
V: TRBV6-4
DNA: TGTGCCAGCAGTGCGGACAGGGTGTTCACCGGGGAGCTGTTTTTT
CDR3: CASSADRVFTGELFF

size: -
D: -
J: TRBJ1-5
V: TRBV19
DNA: TGTGCCAGTAGTAGGGTAGGGGATAGCAATCAGCCCCAGCATTTT
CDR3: CASSRVGDSNQPQHF

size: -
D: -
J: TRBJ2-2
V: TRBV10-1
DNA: TGCGCAGTCCGGGTAGACACCGGGGAGCTGTTTTTT
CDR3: CAVRVDTGELFF

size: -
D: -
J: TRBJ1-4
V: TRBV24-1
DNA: TGTGCCACCAGATGGGGCGCAGGGAGGCGTTATAATGAAAAACTGTTTTTT
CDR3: CATRWGAGRRYNEKLFF

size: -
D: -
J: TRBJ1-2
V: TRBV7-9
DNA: TGTGCCAGCAGCTCGACAGTCCTTCTTGGCTATGGCTACACCTTC
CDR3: CASSSTVLLGYGYTF

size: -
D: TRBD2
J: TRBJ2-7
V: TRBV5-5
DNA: TGTGCCAGCAGTCCCGGGAGGGCTTTATCCGAGCAGTACTTC
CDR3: CASSPGRALSEQYF

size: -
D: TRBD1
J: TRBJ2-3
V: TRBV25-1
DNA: TGTGCCAGCAGGACCTCGGGACAGAACACAGATACGCAGTATTTT
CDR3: CASRTSGQNTDTQYF

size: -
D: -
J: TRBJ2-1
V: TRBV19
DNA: TGTGCCACTACACCCCTGGGGGGGGGCTGGACGGGGTACAATGAGCAGTTCTTC
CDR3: CATTPLGGGWTGYNEQFF

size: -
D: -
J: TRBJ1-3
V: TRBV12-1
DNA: TGTGCCAGCAGCTTTGAGGTCCTCTCTGGAAACACCATATATTTT
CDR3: CASSFEVLSGNTIYF

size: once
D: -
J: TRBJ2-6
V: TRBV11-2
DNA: TGTGCCAGCAGCTTAGGGGCAACGTTCTCTGGGGCCAACGTCCTGACTTTC
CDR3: CASSLGATFSGANVLTF

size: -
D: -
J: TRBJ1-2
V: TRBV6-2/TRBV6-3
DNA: TGTGCCAGCAGTCCAGAGGCGGGGCGAGGCTACACCTTC
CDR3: CASSPEAGRGYTF

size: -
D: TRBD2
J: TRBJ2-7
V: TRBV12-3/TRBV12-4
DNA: TGTGCCAGCAGTCCCCGGGGGGACGAGCAGTACTTC
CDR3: CASSPRGDEQYF

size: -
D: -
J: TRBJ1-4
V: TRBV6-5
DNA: TGTGCCAGCAGCCCGTGGCTAAATGAAAAACTGTTTTTT
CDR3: CASSPWLNEKLFF

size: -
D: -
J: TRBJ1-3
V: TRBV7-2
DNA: TGTGCCAGCAGCTTAGGAGGGATCGGAAACACCATATATTTT
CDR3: CASSLGGIGNTIYF

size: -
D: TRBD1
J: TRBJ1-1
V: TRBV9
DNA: TGTGCCAGCAGCGGAGGGGTAGACAGGGGTAACACTGAAGCTTTCTTT
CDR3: CASSGGVDRGNTEAFF

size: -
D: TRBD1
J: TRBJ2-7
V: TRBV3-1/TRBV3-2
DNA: TGTGCCAGCAGCCAAGATCGGTACCGGGACAGTATCTACGAGCAGTACTTC
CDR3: CASSQDRYRDSIYEQYF